Sequencing of this T cell receptor beta chain was carried out in a study of blood T cells in healthy people across ages. The CDR3 runs to 13 residues. Looked up from germline, CDR1 is ENHRY and CDR2 is SYGVKD. V lost 6 bases and J 2 bases, leaving 10 bases between the germline ends. This clonotype has more than one count but fewer than ten. The use of a sample-barcoded 5' primer and a J-beta primer mix characterized a second PCR of about 6 to 11 cycles. TCRdb re-called the 5' RACE reads through MiXCR, storing one row per CDR3 protein. This sample yields about 780,000 distinct CDR3 sequences, of which more than 25% are seen a single time; 2.5% to 3.5% belongs to the top ten. Total RNA extraction produced at least 5.5 micrograms (per sample) for the study. This sample was shared with a second study, whose subject was T cells of mothers and their children.

Sequences were obtained from blood. The chain is built from TRBV10-3 and TRBJ2-5; D ambiguous. This clonotype was sampled from a boy aged 5-17 years in good health. Here the CDR3 DNA reads TGTGCCATCAGAGCAGTTCCACAAGAGACCCAGTACTTC. As protein: CAIRAVPQETQYF.